This entry lists 14 T cell receptor beta chains sequenced from one sample in a study of T cell repertoires in cytomegalovirus infection. TCRdb re-called the reads with MiXCR, one entry per CDR3 protein. Seen here are 200,000 to 250,000 distinct CDR3 sequences, 35% to 45% observed once, and the top ten hold approximately 59%. Antigen specificity for these receptors is unknown. The sample in question was CD8+ T cells from cultured PBMCs, obtained from culture after CMV antigen stimulation. All receptors derive from a human donor in good health (CMV status not recorded). Some clones in this sample may be carry-over from other donors' samples.

The chain links TRBV29-1 to TRBJ2-7; D call uncertain. This CDR3 comprises 13 residues. With 3 bases removed from V and 3 bases from J, the gap between germline ends came to 12 bases. Germline V gene lookup returns CDR1 SQVTM and CDR2 ANQGSEA. CDR3 loop: CSVEAEYHYEQYF. As DNA, the CDR3 is TGCAGCGTTGAGGCGGAGTACCACTACGAGCAGTACTTC.

Note on this clonotype: The junction differs from germline at one of its ends, possibly a read error. The gene calls are TRBV7-6 and TRBJ2-2, with TRBD2 matching 9 bases. This CDR3 is built from 17 residues. In germline, CDR1 is SGHVS, CDR2 FNYEAQ. The CDR3 DNA sequence: TGTGCCAGCACCTTACTGCCGGGACTAGCTGGGGCCGGGGAGCTGTTTTTT. Protein: CASTLLPGLAGAGELFF.

The chain combines TRBV6-4 with TRBJ1-5; the D gene is possibly TRBD1 (5 bases). Germline V gene lookup returns CDR1 MRHNA and CDR2 SNTAGT. The germline V and J ends were trimmed by 0 bases and 1 base, with 10 bases remaining between them. The CDR3 extends over 16 amino acids. CDR3 coding DNA: TGTGCCAGCAGTGACTCGCCAGGGAAGAGCAATCAGCCCCAGCATTTT. It translates to CASSDSPGKSNQPQHF.

The chain joins TRBV29-1 to TRBJ1-2; D not certain. With 1 base removed from V and 8 bases from J, the gap between germline ends came to 8 bases. Germline loops: CDR1 SQVTM, CDR2 ANQGSEA. The length of the CDR3 is 11 residues. In DNA form, the CDR3 reads TGCAGCGTTGAAGCCTCAGGAGGCTACACCTTC. Translating it yields CSVEASGGYTF.

A single count supports this clonotype. DNA of the CDR3: TGTGCCAGCAGCTTACGGCGGGGGGGCCTCCTAGATACGCAGTATTTT. The encoded protein is CASSLRRGGLLDTQYF. This rearrangement joins TRBV13 to TRBJ2-3; TRBD2 matches at 9 bases. Germline V lookup: CDR1 PRHDT, CDR2 FYEKMQ (reference sequence). The junction had 8 bases not matched to a gene; V was cut back by 2 bases and J by 5 bases. This CDR3 has 16 residues.

The chain employs TRBV11-3 and TRBJ2-7, with TRBD1 matching over 8 bases. The V segment lost 5 bases and the J segment 7 bases; nucleotides outside the gene matches: 7. Germline lookup yields CDR1 SGHNT and CDR2 YENEEA. This CDR3 contains 13 residues. CDR3 DNA sequence: TGTGCCAGCAGCCCCGGGACAGGCTGGGAGCAGTACTTC. Protein sequence: CASSPGTGWEQYF.

This chain joins TRBV12-3 or TRBV12-4 and TRBJ2-4; 7 positions agree with TRBD1. V shed 5 bases, J shed 8 bases, and the junction held 9 bases outside the gene matches. The CDR3 runs to 14 residues. The CDR3 sequence is CASSPTGRGDIQYF. The CDR3, as DNA: TGTGCCAGCAGTCCGACAGGGAGAGGGGACATTCAGTACTTC.

The genes are TRBV30 and TRBJ2-6; no clear D. The length of the CDR3 is 14 residues. With 8 bases removed from V and 2 bases from J, the gap between germline ends came to 13 bases. From germline, CDR1 is GTSNPN and CDR2 SVGIG (reference sequence). The CDR3 DNA reads as TGTGCCGGAAAGTCGGCGGCTGGGGCCAACGTCCTGACTTTC. Translation: CAGKSAAGANVLTF.

V is TRBV2 and J is TRBJ2-1; the match to TRBD2 covers 14 bases. The CDR3 loop spans 16 amino acids. In germline, CDR1 is SNHLY, CDR2 FYNNEI. Trimming cost V 6 bases and J 0 bases; bases outside gene matches: 1. The CDR3 spells CASRGTSGSSYNEQFF. CDR3 bases: TGTGCCAGCAGAGGGACTAGCGGGAGCTCCTACAATGAGCAGTTCTTC.

The gene calls are TRBV5-4 and TRBJ2-1; perhaps TRBD2 as D (5 bases). V was pared by 4 bases and J by 0 bases, with 8 bases between. This CDR3 comprises 14 residues. In germline, CDR1 is SGHNT, CDR2 YYREEE (reference sequence). The CDR3 DNA sequence: TGTGCCAGCAGCGCCCGGGGCTCCTACAATGAGCAGTTCTTC. This codes for CASSARGSYNEQFF.

The rearrangement joins TRBV12-3 or TRBV12-4 to TRBJ2-3; D unresolved. Trimming stripped 5 bases from V and 0 bases from J, with 21 bases between. The CDR3 contains 18 residues. CDR3 residues: CASSPRQIGGTSTDTQYF. The CDR3 bases are TGTGCCAGCAGTCCCCGCCAAATAGGCGGAACTAGCACAGATACGCAGTATTTT.

This clonotype was seen a few times. The V and J genes are TRBV7-6 and TRBJ2-7, with a possible D match to TRBD1 (7 bases). The ends were cut back, 2 bases at V and 5 bases at J, with 16 bases in the middle. This CDR3 comprises 15 residues. Germline values: CDR1 SGHVS, CDR2 FNYEAQ. The CDR3 sequence is CASSLPVTGRNEQYF. CDR3 bases: TGTGCCAGCAGCTTACCAGTGACAGGGAGGAACGAGCAGTACTTC.

This chain connects TRBV19 to TRBJ2-2; possibly TRBD2 for D (6 bases). Germline-derived CDR1 and CDR2 are LNHDA and SQIVND (reference sequence). The CDR3 has 14 residues. The germline V and J ends were trimmed by 6 bases and 3 bases, with 11 bases remaining between them. CDR3 sequence reads: CASREGRYTGELFF. CDR3 in DNA: TGTGCCAGTAGGGAGGGGAGGTACACCGGGGAGCTGTTTTTT.

This chain links TRBV7-2 with TRBJ2-3; 7 bases are shared with TRBD2. Per germline, CDR1 SGHTA and CDR2 FQGNSA. V was clipped by 3 bases and J by 1 base; unmatched bases: 10. There are 17 residues in the CDR3. The CDR3 protein is CASSFEFAGVGTDTQYF. DNA for the CDR3: TGTGCCAGCAGCTTTGAGTTTGCGGGGGTGGGCACAGATACGCAGTATTTT.